A selection of T cell receptor beta chains follows, all from one sample in a study of blood T cell repertoires in COVID-19. Some clones are missing from TCRdb's copy, which holds only in-frame ones; the method was immunoSEQ multiplex PCR. The sample includes 90,000 to 100,000 clones, 70% to 85% of them seen just once. The sequenced sample was peripheral blood. The source of these receptors is a man aged 65-85 years with acute or convalescent COVID-19. Both conserved end residues are part of each CDR3. The order of the fields is CDR3 protein, CDR3 DNA, V gene, clone size, D gene, J gene. The D gene is left open where the match is weak. Only part of the rows carry a size: once, few, many, or a class if the clone is expanded.

CDR3 protein: CASLHREDYGYTF; CDR3 DNA: TGTGCCAGTCTTCACAGGGAAGACTATGGCTACACCTTC; V gene: TRBV19; clone size: once; D gene: NA; J gene: TRBJ1-2
CDR3 protein: CASAGQGASDEQFF; CDR3 DNA: TGCGCCAGCGCAGGACAGGGGGCATCGGATGAGCAGTTCTTC; V gene: TRBV5-1; clone size: few; D gene: TRBD1; J gene: TRBJ2-1
CDR3 protein: CASKASGTNQETQYF; CDR3 DNA: TGTGCCAGCAAGGCTAGCGGGACTAACCAAGAGACCCAGTACTTC; V gene: TRBV28; clone size: NA; D gene: TRBD2; J gene: TRBJ2-5
CDR3 protein: CASSQELTFTGELFF; CDR3 DNA: TGTGCCAGCAGCCAAGAGTTGACATTCACCGGGGAGCTGTTTTTT; V gene: TRBV14; clone size: NA; D gene: NA; J gene: TRBJ2-2
CDR3 protein: CASSSDRVTEAFF; CDR3 DNA: TGTGCCAGCAGCTCTGACAGGGTAACTGAAGCTTTCTTT; V gene: TRBV7-8; clone size: NA; D gene: TRBD1; J gene: TRBJ1-1
CDR3 protein: CASSRTGGYEQYF; CDR3 DNA: TGTGCCAGCAGCCGAACAGGGGGCTACGAGCAGTACTTC; V gene: TRBV11-2; clone size: NA; D gene: TRBD1; J gene: TRBJ2-7
CDR3 protein: CASSEQGGGSPLHF; CDR3 DNA: TGTGCCAGCAGTGAACAGGGTGGTGGTTCACCCCTCCACTTT; V gene: TRBV6-1; clone size: NA; D gene: NA; J gene: TRBJ1-6
CDR3 protein: CASSQDAQGGNEQFF; CDR3 DNA: TGCGCCAGCAGCCAAGATGCGCAGGGGGGAAATGAGCAGTTCTTC; V gene: TRBV4-1; clone size: once; D gene: NA; J gene: TRBJ2-1
CDR3 protein: CASSGTTGGTEAFF; CDR3 DNA: TGTGCCAGCAGCGGGACAACAGGGGGTACTGAAGCTTTCTTT; V gene: TRBV5-5; clone size: once; D gene: TRBD1; J gene: TRBJ1-1
CDR3 protein: CASSLYVAKNSPLHF; CDR3 DNA: TGTGCCAGCAGCTTGTATGTAGCCAAAAATTCACCCCTCCACTTT; V gene: TRBV5-8; clone size: NA; D gene: NA; J gene: TRBJ1-6
CDR3 protein: CASSLAGIPEAFF; CDR3 DNA: TGCGCCAGCAGCTTGGCGGGAATACCTGAAGCTTTCTTT; V gene: TRBV5-1; clone size: once; D gene: NA; J gene: TRBJ1-1
CDR3 protein: CASSSWTGRRDTQYF; CDR3 DNA: TGTGCCAGTAGCTCCTGGACAGGGCGCCGAGATACGCAGTATTTT; V gene: TRBV19; clone size: NA; D gene: TRBD1; J gene: TRBJ2-3